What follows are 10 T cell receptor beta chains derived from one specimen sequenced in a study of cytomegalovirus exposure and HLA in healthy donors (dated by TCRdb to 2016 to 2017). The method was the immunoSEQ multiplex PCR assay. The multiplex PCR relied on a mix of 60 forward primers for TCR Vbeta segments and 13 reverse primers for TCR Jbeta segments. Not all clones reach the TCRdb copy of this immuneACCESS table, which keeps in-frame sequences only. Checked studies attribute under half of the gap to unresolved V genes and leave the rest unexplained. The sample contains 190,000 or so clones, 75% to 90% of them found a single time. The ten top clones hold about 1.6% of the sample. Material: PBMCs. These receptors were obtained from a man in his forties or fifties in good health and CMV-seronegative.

CDR3 nucleotides: TGTGCCAGCAGTTTGGGGGGGAATAATGAAAAACTGTTTTTT. This codes for CASSLGGNNEKLFF. The chain couples TRBV28 to TRBJ1-4, with D possibly matching TRBD1 (5 bases). The CDR3 totals 14 residues. The V gene lost 3 bases and the J gene lost 4 bases, with 9 bases spanning the gap. The germline CDR1 and CDR2 sequences are MDHEN and SYDVKM.

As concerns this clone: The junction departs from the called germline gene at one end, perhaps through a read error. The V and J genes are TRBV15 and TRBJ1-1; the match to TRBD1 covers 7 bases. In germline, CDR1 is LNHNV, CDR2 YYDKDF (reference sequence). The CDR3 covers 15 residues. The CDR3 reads CATSRPQGRNSEAFF. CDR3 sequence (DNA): TGTGCCACCAGCAGACCACAGGGGCGGAACTCTGAAGCTTTCTTT.

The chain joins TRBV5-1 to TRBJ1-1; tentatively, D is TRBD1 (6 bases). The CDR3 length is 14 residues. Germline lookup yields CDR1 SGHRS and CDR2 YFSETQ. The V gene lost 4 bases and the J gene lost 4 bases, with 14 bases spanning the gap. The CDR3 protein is CASSATGLPTEAFF. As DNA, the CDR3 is TGCGCCAGCAGCGCCACAGGGCTGCCCACTGAAGCTTTCTTT.

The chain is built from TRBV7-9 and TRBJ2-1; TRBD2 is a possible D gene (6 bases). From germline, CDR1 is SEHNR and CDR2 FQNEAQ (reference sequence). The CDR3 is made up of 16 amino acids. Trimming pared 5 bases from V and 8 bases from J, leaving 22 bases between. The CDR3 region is CASSPWPGVAAHEQFF. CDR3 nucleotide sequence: TGTGCCAGCAGCCCATGGCCGGGAGTGGCCGCCCATGAGCAGTTCTTC.

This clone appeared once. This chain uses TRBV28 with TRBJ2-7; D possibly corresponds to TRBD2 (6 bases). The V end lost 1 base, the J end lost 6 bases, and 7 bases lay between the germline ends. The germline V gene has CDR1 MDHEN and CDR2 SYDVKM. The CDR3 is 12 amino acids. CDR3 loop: CASSLLGGEQYF. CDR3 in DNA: TGTGCCAGCAGTTTATTGGGGGGCGAGCAGTACTTC.

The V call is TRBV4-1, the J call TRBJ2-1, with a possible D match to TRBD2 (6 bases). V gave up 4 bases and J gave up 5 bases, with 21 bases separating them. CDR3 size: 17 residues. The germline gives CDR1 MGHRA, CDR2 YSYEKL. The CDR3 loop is CASSPRLAPSEDNEQFF. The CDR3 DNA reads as TGCGCCAGCAGCCCCCGCTTGGCCCCTAGCGAAGACAATGAGCAGTTCTTC.

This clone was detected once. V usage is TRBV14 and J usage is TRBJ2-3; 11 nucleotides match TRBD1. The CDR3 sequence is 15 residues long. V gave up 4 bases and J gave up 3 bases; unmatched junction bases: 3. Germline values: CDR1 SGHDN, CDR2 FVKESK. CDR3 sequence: CASSRTGGLTDTQYF. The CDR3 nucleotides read TGTGCCAGCAGCCGGACAGGGGGCTTGACAGATACGCAGTATTTT. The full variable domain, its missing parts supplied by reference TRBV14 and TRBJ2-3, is EAGVTQFPSHSVIEKGQTVTLRCDPISGHDNLYWYRRVMGKEIKFLLHFVKESKQDESGMPNNRFLAERTGGTYSTLKVQPAELEDSGVYFCASSRTGGLTDTQYFGPGTRLTVL.

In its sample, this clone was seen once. The CDR3 coding sequence is TGTGCTAGTGGTTTGGGCGGACAGGGGGCTTCATCCGGGGAGCTGTTTTTT. It encodes CASGLGGQGASSGELFF. The chain employs TRBV12-5 and TRBJ2-2, with 11 bases identical to TRBD1. Germline values: CDR1 LGHNT, CDR2 FRNRAP. Germline trimming cut 1 base from V and 6 bases from J; bases unmatched to any gene: 7. The CDR3 spans 17 residues.

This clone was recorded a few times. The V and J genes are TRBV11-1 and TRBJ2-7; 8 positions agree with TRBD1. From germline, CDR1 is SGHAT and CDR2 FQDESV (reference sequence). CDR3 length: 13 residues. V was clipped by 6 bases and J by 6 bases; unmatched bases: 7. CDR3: CASSDRGVREQYF. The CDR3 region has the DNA TGTGCCAGCAGTGACAGGGGTGTACGCGAGCAGTACTTC.

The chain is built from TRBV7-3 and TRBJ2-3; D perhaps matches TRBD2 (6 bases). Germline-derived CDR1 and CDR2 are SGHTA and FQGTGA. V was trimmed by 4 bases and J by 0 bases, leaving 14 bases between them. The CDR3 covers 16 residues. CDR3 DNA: TGTGCCAGCAGCTCGGGACTCCACCTTAGCACAGATACGCAGTATTTT. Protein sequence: CASSSGLHLSTDTQYF.